This is a list of T cell receptor beta chains from one sample in a study of blood T cell repertoires in COVID-19. Method: immunoSEQ multiplex PCR; TCRdb's copy keeps in-frame clones and lacks some. The sample includes some 150,000 clones, under 90% seen only once; the top ten take 35% to 45%. Sequenced: peripheral blood. All receptors come from a human donor in a cohort sampled during active COVID-19. CDR3s include the opening cysteine and the closing phenylalanine or tryptophan. A D gene is named only where the DNA matches it firmly. Size is omitted from some rows. Given values are once, few, many or a class for expanded clones.

d_gene: .
v_gene: TRBV4-2
j_gene: TRBJ1-2
len: 16
abundance: once
CDR3aa: CASSQENPGTNYGYTF
CDR3nt: TGTGCCAGCAGCCAAGAAAATCCAGGGACTAACTATGGCTACACCTTC

d_gene: .
v_gene: TRBV7-2
j_gene: TRBJ2-5
len: 13
abundance: .
CDR3aa: CASSLAEAETQYF
CDR3nt: TGTGCCAGCAGCTTAGCAGAAGCGGAGACCCAGTACTTC

d_gene: .
v_gene: TRBV25-1
j_gene: TRBJ1-5
len: 16
abundance: .
CDR3aa: CASSDSPGTLNQPQHF
CDR3nt: TGTGCCAGCAGTGATTCGCCCGGGACACTTAATCAGCCCCAGCATTTT

d_gene: TRBD1
v_gene: TRBV6-5
j_gene: TRBJ1-6
len: 14
abundance: .
CDR3aa: CASIKGQLYSPLHF
CDR3nt: TGTGCCAGCATAAAGGGACAGCTTTATTCACCCCTCCACTTT

d_gene: TRBD1
v_gene: TRBV6-2/TRBV6-3
j_gene: TRBJ2-1
len: 17
abundance: .
CDR3aa: CASSLSPPWDSYNEQFF
CDR3nt: TGTGCCAGCAGTTTATCCCCCCCATGGGACAGCTACAATGAGCAGTTCTTC

d_gene: TRBD1
v_gene: TRBV14
j_gene: TRBJ2-2
len: 17
abundance: .
CDR3aa: CASSQIRGRRNTGELFF
CDR3nt: TGTGCCAGCAGCCAAATAAGGGGGCGCCGGAACACCGGGGAGCTGTTTTTT

d_gene: .
v_gene: TRBV5-5
j_gene: TRBJ2-2
len: 17
abundance: .
CDR3aa: CASSRTPGTGTSGELFF
CDR3nt: TGTGCCAGCAGCAGAACCCCCGGAACCGGGACATCCGGGGAGCTGTTTTTT

d_gene: TRBD1
v_gene: TRBV6-6
j_gene: TRBJ2-7
len: 15
abundance: .
CDR3aa: CASSYSGTATYEQYF
CDR3nt: TGTGCCAGCAGTTACTCGGGGACAGCAACCTACGAGCAGTACTTC

d_gene: TRBD1
v_gene: TRBV5-1
j_gene: TRBJ1-2
len: 18
abundance: .
CDR3aa: CASSNTFPGTGVGYGYTF
CDR3nt: TGCGCCAGCAGTAACACCTTTCCCGGGACAGGGGTAGGGTATGGCTACACCTTC

d_gene: TRBD1
v_gene: TRBV5-1
j_gene: TRBJ1-5
len: 14
abundance: .
CDR3aa: CASSLGTGRQPQHF
CDR3nt: TGCGCCAGCAGCTTGGGGACAGGGCGACAGCCCCAGCATTTT

d_gene: .
v_gene: TRBV11-2
j_gene: TRBJ2-1
len: 14
abundance: .
CDR3aa: CASSNRVNYNEQFF
CDR3nt: TGTGCCAGCAGTAACAGGGTCAACTACAATGAGCAGTTCTTC

d_gene: .
v_gene: TRBV30
j_gene: TRBJ1-6
len: 13
abundance: .
CDR3aa: CAWESGQNSPLHF
CDR3nt: TGTGCCTGGGAATCGGGACAAAATTCACCCCTCCACTTT

d_gene: .
v_gene: TRBV14
j_gene: TRBJ2-2
len: 15
abundance: .
CDR3aa: CASSQATGPTGELFF
CDR3nt: TGTGCCAGCAGCCAAGCTACAGGGCCCACCGGGGAGCTGTTTTTT

d_gene: TRBD1
v_gene: TRBV6-2/TRBV6-3
j_gene: TRBJ1-1
len: 16
abundance: .
CDR3aa: CASSTPVGGWHTEAFF
CDR3nt: TGTGCCAGCAGCACTCCGGTAGGGGGCTGGCACACTGAAGCTTTCTTT

d_gene: .
v_gene: TRBV15
j_gene: TRBJ1-2
len: 15
abundance: .
CDR3aa: CATSRGGQTFYGYTF
CDR3nt: TGTGCCACCAGCAGAGGAGGACAGACTTTCTATGGCTACACCTTC

d_gene: .
v_gene: TRBV18
j_gene: TRBJ1-5
len: 15
abundance: few
CDR3aa: CASSPGVRDNQPQHF
CDR3nt: TGTGCCAGCTCACCCGGGGTTAGGGATAATCAGCCCCAGCATTTT

d_gene: .
v_gene: TRBV14
j_gene: TRBJ2-4
len: 17
abundance: .
CDR3aa: CASSHTGHPLAKNIQYF
CDR3nt: TGTGCCAGCAGCCATACGGGTCATCCTCTAGCCAAAAACATTCAGTACTTC

d_gene: .
v_gene: TRBV7-2
j_gene: TRBJ1-2
len: 16
abundance: .
CDR3aa: CASSLAGEGANYGYTF
CDR3nt: TGTGCCAGCAGCTTAGCGGGGGAGGGAGCTAACTATGGCTACACCTTC

d_gene: .
v_gene: TRBV27
j_gene: TRBJ1-4
len: 14
abundance: .
CDR3aa: CASSFAGGDEKLFF
CDR3nt: TGTGCCAGCAGTTTTGCCGGAGGGGATGAAAAACTGTTTTTT

d_gene: .
v_gene: TRBV9
j_gene: TRBJ2-2
len: 17
abundance: .
CDR3aa: CASSVEGALPNTGELFF
CDR3nt: TGTGCCAGCAGCGTGGAAGGGGCCCTGCCGAACACCGGGGAGCTGTTTTTT

d_gene: .
v_gene: TRBV15
j_gene: TRBJ2-5
len: 13
abundance: .
CDR3aa: CATSRAYQETQYF
CDR3nt: TGTGCCACCAGCAGAGCTTACCAAGAGACCCAGTACTTC